This T cell receptor beta chain derives from a study of T-cell memory formation after mild COVID-19. Findings and limits, study-wide: Mostly located in CM and EM were contracting CD4+ clones, with contracting CD8+ clones located in EMRA. There were some responding clones in pre-infection memory, which suggested that cross-reactive memory had joined.

TCRdb re-called the 5' RACE reads through MiXCR, storing one row per CDR3 protein. The table has about 410,000 distinct CDR3 sequences, roughly 18% seen once. The CDR3 totals 15 residues. Germline lookup yields CDR1 SGDLS and CDR2 YYNGEE. V was trimmed by 0 bases and J by 4 bases, leaving 11 bases between them. On this clonotype: The antigen remains unidentified.

The specimen sequenced was PBMCs or a T cell subset sorted from them (not recorded which). This sequence was found in a man younger than 35 who had mild COVID-19 (a few samples of this study predate the infection). Cell type and time point are not known. This sequence joins TRBV9 and TRBJ2-1; D ambiguous. The chain's CDR3 is CASSVATGPYNEQFF. CDR3 DNA sequence: TGTGCCAGCAGCGTAGCTACGGGTCCGTACAATGAGCAGTTCTTC.